This is a list of T cell receptor beta chains from one sample in a study of T cells in Graves' hyperthyroidism and ophthalmopathy. Via MiXCR, TCRdb re-called the multiplex PCR reads, giving one row per CDR3 protein. The data show hundreds of thousands of distinct CDR3 sequences, 30% to 40% seen once. Material: blood. The receptors were gathered from a middle-aged woman with Graves' hyperthyroidism. The CDR3 runs from the conserved cysteine through the conserved F or W. D genes are given only for firm matches. Not all rows give a size; the values are once, few, many and, for expanded clones, a class.

size	V	D	J	CDR3	DNA
few	TRBV20-1	NA	TRBJ1-4	CSARPQLATNEKLFF	TGCAGTGCTAGACCACAGCTAGCAACTAATGAAAAACTGTTTTTT
NA	TRBV7-9	NA	TRBJ2-1	CASRVGGEQFF	TGTGCCAGCAGGGTTGGGGGGGAGCAGTTCTTC
NA	TRBV7-2	NA	TRBJ1-5	CASSGSGAGGHQPQHF	TGTGCCAGCAGCGGATCCGGGGCCGGAGGGCATCAGCCCCAGCATTTT
NA	TRBV6-5	TRBD1	TRBJ1-6	CASSGGTARNSPLHF	TGTGCCAGCAGTGGAGGGACAGCTAGAAATTCACCCCTCCACTTT
NA	TRBV12-3/TRBV12-4	TRBD1	TRBJ1-3	CAGSTGQGIGNTIYF	TGTGCCGGCAGCACGGGACAGGGGATTGGAAACACCATATATTTT
few	TRBV27	TRBD1	TRBJ2-5	CASSLKLRTGYQETQYF	TGTGCCAGCAGTTTAAAACTTAGGACAGGATACCAAGAGACCCAGTACTTC
many	TRBV24-1	NA	TRBJ2-6	CATSDSGANVLTF	TGTGCCACCAGTGATTCCGGGGCCAACGTCCTGACTTTC
few	TRBV15	NA	TRBJ1-2	CATSRDRADYGYTF	TGTGCCACCAGCAGAGATAGGGCAGACTATGGCTACACCTTC
NA	TRBV24-1	TRBD1	TRBJ1-5	CATGGTVSNQPQHF	TGTGCCACCGGGGGGACAGTGAGCAATCAGCCCCAGCATTTT
NA	TRBV20-1	TRBD1	TRBJ1-1	CSALPGQGSTEAFF	TGCAGTGCTCTCCCGGGACAGGGGAGCACTGAAGCTTTCTTT
NA	TRBV7-3	NA	TRBJ2-3	CASSRKWDTDTQYF	TGTGCCAGCAGCCGCAAATGGGACACAGATACGCAGTATTTT
many	TRBV7-2	NA	TRBJ1-1	CASSLGTGAFF	TGTGCCAGCAGCTTAGGGACGGGAGCTTTCTTT
NA	TRBV14	TRBD1	TRBJ1-1	CASSQDIGQVTEAFF	TGTGCCAGCAGCCAAGATATTGGACAGGTCACTGAAGCTTTCTTT
many	TRBV19	NA	TRBJ1-2	CASSIFYGYTF	TGTGCCAGTAGTATCTTCTATGGCTACACCTTC
many	TRBV2	TRBD2	TRBJ2-7	CASSDPTSGGFYEQYF	TGTGCCAGCAGTGATCCGACTAGCGGGGGGTTCTACGAGCAGTACTTC
NA	TRBV20-1	TRBD1	TRBJ2-7	CSARTGGFEQYF	TGCAGTGCTCGGACAGGGGGTTTTGAGCAGTACTTC
few	TRBV29-1	TRBD2	TRBJ2-1	CSVREGRALFF	TGCAGCGTGAGGGAGGGCAGGGCTTTGTTCTTC
NA	TRBV24-1	NA	TRBJ1-5	CATSDSSGRQPQHF	TGTGCCACCAGTGATTCCAGCGGGAGGCAGCCCCAGCATTTT
many	TRBV7-2	NA	TRBJ2-7	CASSFQPGAYEQYF	TGTGCCAGCAGCTTTCAACCAGGCGCCTACGAGCAGTACTTC
NA	TRBV7-9	TRBD1	TRBJ1-3	CASSSIGQGSGNTIYF	TGTGCCAGCAGCTCAATAGGACAGGGGAGTGGAAACACCATATATTTT
NA	TRBV5-1	TRBD1	TRBJ1-2	CASSWDGQGSYGYTF	TGCGCCAGCAGCTGGGACGGACAGGGATCGTATGGCTACACCTTC
many	TRBV5-6	NA	TRBJ1-6	CASSLISGAQSPLHF	TGTGCCAGCAGCTTGATTTCAGGGGCTCAGTCACCCCTCCACTTT
many	TRBV6-5	TRBD1	TRBJ2-7	CASSRTGREQYF	TGCGCCAGCAGTCGGACAGGGCGGGAGCAGTACTTC
NA	TRBV7-8	NA	TRBJ1-4	CASSLDRVFGEKLFF	TGTGCCAGCAGCTTAGACAGGGTGTTCGGTGAAAAACTGTTTTTT
many	TRBV29-1	TRBD1	TRBJ2-7	CSGVGQGNYEQYF	TGCAGCGGAGTGGGACAGGGAAACTACGAGCAGTACTTC
few	TRBV10-3	NA	TRBJ1-6	CASSYGTDSPLHF	TGTGCCAGCAGTTACGGGACGGATTCACCCCTCCACTTT
many	TRBV19	NA	TRBJ2-6	CATRRGSGANVLTF	TGTGCCACCAGAAGGGGATCAGGGGCCAACGTCCTGACTTTC
NA	TRBV6-2/TRBV6-3	NA	TRBJ1-5	CASSVQGRFNQPQHF	TGTGCCAGCAGCGTACAGGGAAGGTTTAATCAGCCCCAGCATTTT
many	TRBV10-3	NA	TRBJ1-3	CAIRGDSGNTIYF	TGTGCCATCAGAGGAGACTCTGGAAACACCATATATTTT
NA	TRBV6-5	TRBD2	TRBJ2-3	CASSSPTSGGSDTQYF	TGTGCCAGCAGTTCCCCCACTAGCGGGGGATCAGATACGCAGTATTTT
NA	TRBV7-9	TRBD1	TRBJ1-1	CASRTGPDEAFF	TGTGCCAGTCGGACAGGGCCCGATGAAGCTTTCTTT
many	TRBV7-2	TRBD2	TRBJ2-5	CASSHRLWRPAGAEETQYF	TGTGCCAGCAGCCACCGCCTTTGGCGCCCAGCGGGAGCAGAGGAGACCCAGTACTTC
many	TRBV14	TRBD1	TRBJ1-4	CASSQPRAARGNEKLFF	TGTGCCAGCAGCCAACCCAGGGCGGCCAGGGGGAATGAAAAACTGTTTTTT
NA	TRBV4-3	NA	TRBJ1-6	CASSQDSVAGSNSPLHF	TGCGCCAGCAGCCAAGATTCGGTGGCAGGGAGTAATTCACCCCTCCACTTT
many	TRBV9	NA	TRBJ2-5	CASSDGGLRETQYF	TGTGCCAGCAGCGACGGGGGGCTTAGGGAGACCCAGTACTTC
NA	TRBV19	NA	TRBJ1-5	CASSIARQGIRNQPQHF	TGTGCCAGTAGTATAGCCCGCCAAGGGATTCGCAATCAGCCCCAGCATTTT
NA	TRBV27	NA	TRBJ2-5	CASSLGLATRGETQYF	TGTGCCAGCAGTTTAGGGCTAGCGACCCGAGGGGAGACCCAGTACTTC
NA	TRBV12-3/TRBV12-4	TRBD1	TRBJ1-5	CASLRQGFGNQPQHF	TGTGCCAGCCTCAGACAGGGTTTCGGTAATCAGCCCCAGCATTTT
once	TRBV20-1	NA	TRBJ2-7	CSARWSSYEQYF	TGCAGTGCTCGTTGGAGCTCCTACGAGCAGTACTTC